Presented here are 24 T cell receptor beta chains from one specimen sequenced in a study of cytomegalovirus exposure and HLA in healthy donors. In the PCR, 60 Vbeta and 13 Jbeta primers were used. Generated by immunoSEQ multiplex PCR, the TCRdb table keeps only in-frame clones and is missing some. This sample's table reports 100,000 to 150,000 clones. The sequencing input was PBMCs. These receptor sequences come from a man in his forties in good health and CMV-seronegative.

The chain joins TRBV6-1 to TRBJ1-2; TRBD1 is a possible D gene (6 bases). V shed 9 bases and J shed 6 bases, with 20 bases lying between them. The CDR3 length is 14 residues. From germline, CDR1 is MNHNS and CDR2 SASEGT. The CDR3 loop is CASRWTASKDGYTF. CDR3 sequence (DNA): TGTGCCAGTAGATGGACAGCCTCTAAAGATGGCTACACCTTC.

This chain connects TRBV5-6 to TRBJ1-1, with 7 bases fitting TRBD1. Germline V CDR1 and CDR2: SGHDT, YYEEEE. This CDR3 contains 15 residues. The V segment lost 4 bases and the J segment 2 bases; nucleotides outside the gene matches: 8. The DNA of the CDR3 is TGTGCCAGCAGCAAAAGTGACAGGGTCAACACTGAAGCTTTCTTT. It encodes CASSKSDRVNTEAFF.

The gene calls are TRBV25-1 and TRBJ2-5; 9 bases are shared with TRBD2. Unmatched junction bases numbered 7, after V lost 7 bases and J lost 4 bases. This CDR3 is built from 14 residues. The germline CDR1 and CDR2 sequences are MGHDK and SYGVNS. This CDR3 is CASKIAGDAETQYF. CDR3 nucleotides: TGTGCCAGCAAGATAGCGGGAGACGCAGAGACCCAGTACTTC.

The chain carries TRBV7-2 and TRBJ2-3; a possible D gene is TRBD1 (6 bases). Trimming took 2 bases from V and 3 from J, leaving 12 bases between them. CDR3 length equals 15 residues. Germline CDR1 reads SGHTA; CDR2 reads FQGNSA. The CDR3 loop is CASSLPGVGTDTQYF. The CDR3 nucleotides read TGTGCCAGCAGCTTACCAGGGGTGGGTACAGATACGCAGTATTTT. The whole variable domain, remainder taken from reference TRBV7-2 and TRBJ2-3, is GAGVSQSPSNKVTEKGKDVELRCDPISGHTALYWYRQSLGQGLEFLIYFQGNSAPDKSGLPSDRFSAERTGGSVSTLTIQRTQQEDSAVYLCASSLPGVGTDTQYFGPGTRLTVL.

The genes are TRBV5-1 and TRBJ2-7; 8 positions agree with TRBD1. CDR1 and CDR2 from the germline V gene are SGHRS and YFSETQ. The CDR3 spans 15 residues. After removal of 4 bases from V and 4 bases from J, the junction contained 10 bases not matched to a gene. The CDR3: CASSDPRTGMYEQYF. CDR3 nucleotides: TGCGCCAGCAGCGATCCGAGGACAGGGATGTACGAGCAGTACTTC.

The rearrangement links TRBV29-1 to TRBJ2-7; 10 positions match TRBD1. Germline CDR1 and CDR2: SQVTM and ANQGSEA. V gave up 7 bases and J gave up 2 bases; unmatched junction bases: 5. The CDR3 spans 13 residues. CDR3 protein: CSATGTGAYEQYF. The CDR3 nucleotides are TGCAGCGCAACCGGGACAGGGGCCTACGAGCAGTACTTC.

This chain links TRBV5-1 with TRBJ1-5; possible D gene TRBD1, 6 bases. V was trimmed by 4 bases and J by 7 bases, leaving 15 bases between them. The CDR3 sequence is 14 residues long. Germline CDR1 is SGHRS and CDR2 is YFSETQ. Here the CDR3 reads CASSEISGVQPQHF. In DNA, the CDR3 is TGCGCCAGCAGCGAAATCTCAGGGGTACAGCCCCAGCATTTT. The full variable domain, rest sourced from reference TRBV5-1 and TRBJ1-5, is KAGVTQTPRYLIKTRGQQVTLSCSPISGHRSVSWYQQTPGQGLQFLFEYFSETQRNKGNFPGRFSGRQFSNSRSEMNVSTLELGDSALYLCASSEISGVQPQHFGDGTRLSIL.

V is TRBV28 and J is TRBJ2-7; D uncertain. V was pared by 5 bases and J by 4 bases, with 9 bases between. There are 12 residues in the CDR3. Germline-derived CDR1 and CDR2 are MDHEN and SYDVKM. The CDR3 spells CASSPQQYEQYF. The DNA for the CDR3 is TGTGCCAGCAGTCCACAGCAATACGAGCAGTACTTC.

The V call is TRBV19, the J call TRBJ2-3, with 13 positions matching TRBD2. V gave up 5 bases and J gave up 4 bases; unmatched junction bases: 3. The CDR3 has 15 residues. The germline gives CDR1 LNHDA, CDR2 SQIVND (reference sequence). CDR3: CASSSGLAGADTQYF. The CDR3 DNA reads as TGTGCCAGTAGTTCCGGACTAGCGGGGGCAGATACGCAGTATTTT.

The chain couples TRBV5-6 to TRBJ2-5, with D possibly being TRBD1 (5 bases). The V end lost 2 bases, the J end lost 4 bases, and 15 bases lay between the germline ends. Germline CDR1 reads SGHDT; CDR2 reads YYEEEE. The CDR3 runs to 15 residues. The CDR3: CASSFFSRGLETQYF. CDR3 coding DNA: TGTGCCAGCAGCTTCTTCTCAAGGGGCTTAGAGACCCAGTACTTC.

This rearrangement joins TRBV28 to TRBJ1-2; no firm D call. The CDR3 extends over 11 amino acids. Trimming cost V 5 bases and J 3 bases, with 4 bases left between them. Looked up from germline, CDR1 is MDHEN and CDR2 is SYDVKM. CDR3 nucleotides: TGTGCCAGCAGTCCGGACTATGGCTACACCTTC. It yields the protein CASSPDYGYTF.

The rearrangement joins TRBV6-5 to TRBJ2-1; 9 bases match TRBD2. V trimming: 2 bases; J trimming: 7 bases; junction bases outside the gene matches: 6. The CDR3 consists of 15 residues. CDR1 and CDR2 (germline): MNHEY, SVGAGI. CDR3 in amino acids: CASSYRGLAGNEQFF. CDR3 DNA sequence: TGTGCCAGCAGTTACAGGGGACTAGCTGGGAATGAGCAGTTCTTC.

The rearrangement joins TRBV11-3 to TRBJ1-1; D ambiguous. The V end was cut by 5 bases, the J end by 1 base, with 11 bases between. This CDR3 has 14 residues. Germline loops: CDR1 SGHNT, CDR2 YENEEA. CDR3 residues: CASSMGGPNTEAFF. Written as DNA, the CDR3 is TGTGCCAGCAGCATGGGAGGTCCGAACACTGAAGCTTTCTTT.

Here the CDR3 DNA reads TGTGCCAGTAGTATCCTGACAGGGAACACTGAAGCTTTCTTT. Translating gives CASSILTGNTEAFF. The J gene is TRBJ1-1, the V gene TRBV19; D is perhaps TRBD1 (6 bases). The CDR3 has 14 amino acids. Trimming left V 3 bases short and J 1 base short, with 9 bases between. Per germline, CDR1 LNHDA and CDR2 SQIVND (reference sequence).

The CDR3 is CASSADSRQPQHF. The CDR3 DNA follows: TGTGCCAGCAGCGCTGACTCTCGGCAGCCCCAGCATTTT. V usage is TRBV9 and J usage is TRBJ1-5; the D is unclear. V was cut by 3 bases and J by 7 bases, with 11 bases left in between. The germline CDR1 and CDR2 sequences are SGDLS and YYNGEE. This CDR3 is 13 amino acids long.

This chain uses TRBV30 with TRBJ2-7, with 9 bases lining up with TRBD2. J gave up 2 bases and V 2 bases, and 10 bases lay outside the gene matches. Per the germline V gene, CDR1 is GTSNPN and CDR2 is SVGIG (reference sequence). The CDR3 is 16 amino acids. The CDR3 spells CAWSFTLAGVPYEQYF. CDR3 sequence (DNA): TGTGCCTGGAGTTTTACTTTAGCGGGAGTCCCCTACGAGCAGTACTTC. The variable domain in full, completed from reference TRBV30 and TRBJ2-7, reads SQTIHQWPATLVQPVGSPLSLECTVEGTSNPNLYWYRQAAGRGLQLLFYSVGIGQISSEVPQNLSASRPQDRQFILSSKKLLLSDSGFYLCAWSFTLAGVPYEQYFGPGTRLTVT.

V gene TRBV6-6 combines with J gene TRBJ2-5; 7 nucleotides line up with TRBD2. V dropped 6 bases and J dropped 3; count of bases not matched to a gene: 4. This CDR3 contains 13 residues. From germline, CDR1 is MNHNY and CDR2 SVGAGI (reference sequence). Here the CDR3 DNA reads TGTGCCAGCAGCCTGGGGGGGAAAGAGACCCAGTACTTC. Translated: CASSLGGKETQYF.

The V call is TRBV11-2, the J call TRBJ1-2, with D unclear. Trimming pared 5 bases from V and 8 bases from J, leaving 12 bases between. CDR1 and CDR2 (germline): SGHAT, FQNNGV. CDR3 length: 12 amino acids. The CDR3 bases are TGTGCCAGCAGCCAGAGGTCTATGGGCTACACCTTC. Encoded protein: CASSQRSMGYTF.

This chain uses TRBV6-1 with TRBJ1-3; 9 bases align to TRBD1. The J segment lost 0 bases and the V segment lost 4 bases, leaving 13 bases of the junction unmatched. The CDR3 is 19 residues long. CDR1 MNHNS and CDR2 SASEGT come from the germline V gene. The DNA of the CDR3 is TGTGCCAGCAGTGTTAGGGACAGGGTACACTCAAGCTCTGGAAACACCATATATTTT. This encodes CASSVRDRVHSSSGNTIYF.

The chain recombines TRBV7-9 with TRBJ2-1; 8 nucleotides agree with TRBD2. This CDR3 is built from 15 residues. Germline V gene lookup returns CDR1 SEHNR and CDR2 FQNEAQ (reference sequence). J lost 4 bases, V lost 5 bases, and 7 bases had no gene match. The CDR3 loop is CASSPRVAGYNEQFF. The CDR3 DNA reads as TGTGCCAGCAGCCCTCGAGTAGCGGGATACAATGAGCAGTTCTTC.

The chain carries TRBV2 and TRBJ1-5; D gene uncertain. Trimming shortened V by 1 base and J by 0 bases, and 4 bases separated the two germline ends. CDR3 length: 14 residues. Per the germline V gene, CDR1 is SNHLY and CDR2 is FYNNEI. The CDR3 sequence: CASSEVYSNQPQHF. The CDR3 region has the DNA TGTGCCAGCAGTGAAGTTTATAGCAATCAGCCCCAGCATTTT.

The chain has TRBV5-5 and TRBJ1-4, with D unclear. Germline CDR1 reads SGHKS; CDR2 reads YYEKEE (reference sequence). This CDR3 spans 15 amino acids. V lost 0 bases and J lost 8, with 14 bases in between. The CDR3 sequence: CASSLAGAAVEKLFF. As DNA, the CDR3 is TGTGCCAGCAGCTTGGCCGGAGCGGCGGTGGAAAAACTGTTTTTT.

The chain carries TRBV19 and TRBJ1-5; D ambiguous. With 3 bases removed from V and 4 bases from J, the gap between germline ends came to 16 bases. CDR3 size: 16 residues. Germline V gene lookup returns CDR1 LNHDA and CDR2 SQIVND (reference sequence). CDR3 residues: CASSMMSGQPNQPQHF. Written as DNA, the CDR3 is TGTGCCAGTAGTATGATGAGCGGGCAGCCTAATCAGCCCCAGCATTTT.

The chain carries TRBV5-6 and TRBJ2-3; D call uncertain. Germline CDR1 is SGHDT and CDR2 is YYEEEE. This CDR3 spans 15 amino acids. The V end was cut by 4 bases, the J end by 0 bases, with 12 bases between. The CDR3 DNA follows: TGTGCCAGCAGCCTCCTAGAACTTAGCACAGATACGCAGTATTTT. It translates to CASSLLELSTDTQYF. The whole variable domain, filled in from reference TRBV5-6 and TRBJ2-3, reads DAGVTQSPTHLIKTRGQQVTLRCSPKSGHDTVSWYQQALGQGPQFIFQYYEEEERQRGNFPDRFSGHQFPNYSSELNVNALLLGDSALYLCASSLLELSTDTQYFGPGTRLTVL.